These 3 T cell receptor beta chains came from one sample sequenced in a study of blood T cell dynamics during melanoma immunotherapy. As to time point: pre-treatment baseline. Clones were read by immunoSEQ multiplex PCR, and TCRdb kept only the in-frame ones, dropping some. The sample gives over 20,000 clones, roughly 91% of which show up once; approximately 1.1% is in the top ten. The sample in question was blood, obtained from a patient treated with checkpoint blockade. The receptors were gathered from a human donor with melanoma.

The CDR3 coding sequence is TGCGCCAGCAGCTTGCTGGTAGCGGGGGGGCCGACCACCGGGGAGCTGTTTTTT. Translating gives CASSLLVAGGPTTGELFF. This chain uses TRBV5-1 with TRBJ2-2, with 11 bases identical to TRBD2. The V segment lost 1 base and the J segment 4 bases; nucleotides outside the gene matches: 9. CDR1 is SGHRS, CDR2 YFSETQ, per germline. The CDR3 runs to 18 residues.

The gene calls are TRBV30 and TRBJ1-2, with 9 nucleotides matching TRBD1. The length of the CDR3 is 13 residues. The V segment lost 3 bases and the J segment 8 bases; nucleotides outside the gene matches: 7. Germline V CDR1 and CDR2: GTSNPN, SVGIG (reference sequence). The CDR3 loop reads CAWRGTGSGGYTF. Written as DNA, the CDR3 is TGTGCCTGGAGGGGGACAGGGAGTGGGGGCTACACCTTC.

This chain uses TRBV7-2 with TRBJ2-1; 8 bases map to TRBD1. The CDR3 loop spans 15 amino acids. Losses at the gene ends were 3 bases for V and 3 bases for J; bases not matched to a gene: 4. Germline CDR1 is SGHTA and CDR2 is FQGNSA. The CDR3 reads CASSLTGDLYNEQFF. The CDR3 DNA follows: TGTGCCAGCAGCTTGACAGGGGACCTCTACAATGAGCAGTTCTTC.